This T cell receptor (beta chain) stems from a study of T cell responses to AZD1222 COVID-19 vaccine. Notes on this clone: Antigen unknown.

Regarding the study as a whole: The breadth and depth of Spike-specific TCRs increased once two AZD1222 doses had been given. Repertoires were obtained solely post-peak T cell response. Females outnumbered males among donors, who were mostly white British; clonal diversity was possibly underestimated.

V shed 0 bases, J shed 8 bases, and the junction held 18 bases outside the gene matches. This CDR3 is 19 amino acids long. Produced via immunoSEQ multiplex PCR; TCRdb's table is partial and in-frame only. The profile shows about 150,000 clones, about 87% of them singletons. The material was peripheral blood, obtained on day 0 of AZD1222 vaccination. The chain joins TRBV23-1 to TRBJ1-4; 7 nucleotides agree with TRBD1. TRBV23-1 is recorded as an ORF, its role being uncertain. This clonotype was obtained from an adult in good health. The CDR3 DNA is TGCGCCAGCAGTCAATCGATGGGACAGACACTGGGGATAGACGAAAAACTGTTTTTT. Its protein product is CASSQSMGQTLGIDEKLFF.